Listed here are 31 T cell receptor beta chains from one sample, sequenced in a study of cytomegalovirus exposure and HLA in healthy donors. PCR used 60 Vbeta primers and 13 Jbeta primers. Only in-frame clones appear in the TCRdb table, and some are missing; sequencing was by immunoSEQ multiplex PCR. Among 60,000 to 90,000 clones listed, approximately 70% were seen once. The specimen was PBMCs. Every receptor here comes from a woman aged 45-60 years in good health and CMV-seropositive.

This clone was counted between two and nine times. The chain combines TRBV25-1 with TRBJ1-4; 9 bases line up with TRBD1. The J segment lost 8 bases and the V segment lost 4 bases, leaving 8 bases of the junction unmatched. CDR1 is MGHDK and CDR2 is SYGVNS in the germline V gene. The CDR3 totals 15 residues. The CDR3 sequence: CASSAPGTGSEKLFF. CDR3 sequence (DNA): TGTGCCAGCAGTGCCCCCGGGACAGGGAGCGAAAAACTGTTTTTT.

This clone was counted only a few times. The rearrangement links TRBV15 to TRBJ1-3; 10 bases align to TRBD1. Germline V lookup: CDR1 LNHNV, CDR2 YYDKDF (reference sequence). V trimming: 0 bases; J trimming: 3 bases; junction bases outside the gene matches: 5. The CDR3 runs 17 residues. The CDR3 DNA sequence: TGTGCCACCAGCAGAGAGTTCGGGACAGGGGTTGGAAACACCATATATTTT. Amino acids: CATSREFGTGVGNTIYF. The full variable domain, with the rest looked up from reference TRBV15 and TRBJ1-3, is DAMVIQNPRYQVTQFGKPVTLSCSQTLNHNVMYWYQQKSSQAPKLLFHYYDKDFNNEADTPDNFQSRRPNTSFCFLDIRSPGLGDTAMYLCATSREFGTGVGNTIYFGEGSWLTVV.

The genes are TRBV9 and TRBJ2-1, with 12 nucleotides matching TRBD1. Germline V gene lookup returns CDR1 SGDLS and CDR2 YYNGEE. Trimming removed 0 bases from V and 5 bases from J; junction bases left unmatched: 24. The CDR3 totals 23 residues. The CDR3 sequence: CASSVALKTGTGGWGAIHNEQFF. CDR3 DNA: TGTGCCAGCAGCGTAGCTCTCAAAACCGGGACAGGGGGCTGGGGGGCGATTCACAATGAGCAGTTCTTC.

The V and J genes are TRBV6-6 and TRBJ1-1, with a possible D match to TRBD1 (5 bases). The ends were cut back, 2 bases at V and 5 bases at J, with 12 bases in the middle. This CDR3 contains 14 residues. The germline gives CDR1 MNHNY, CDR2 SVGAGI (reference sequence). CDR3 coding DNA: TGTGCCAGCAGTTACGGGGGGAAAGAAACTGAAGCTTTCTTT. Translated, it gives CASSYGGKETEAFF.

The chain recombines TRBV27 with TRBJ1-2; possible D gene TRBD1, 6 bases. V lost 3 bases and J 0 bases, leaving 8 bases between the germline ends. The germline V gene encodes CDR1 MNHEY and CDR2 SMNVEV (reference sequence). The CDR3 covers 14 residues. The CDR3 bases are TGTGCCAGCAGTTTGGACAGAGCTAACTATGGCTACACCTTC. This gives the protein CASSLDRANYGYTF.

The V call is TRBV6-5, the J call TRBJ1-2, with 9 bases lining up with TRBD1. Unmatched junction bases numbered 2, after V lost 2 bases and J lost 1 base. The CDR3 sequence is 15 residues long. Germline V gives CDR1 MNHEY, CDR2 SVGAGI. The DNA for the CDR3 is TGTGCCAGCAGTTACGGACAGGGGCTTAACTATGGCTACACCTTC. Its protein product is CASSYGQGLNYGYTF.

This clone was detected a few times. The CDR3 region is CASSLQQGDTEAFF. The CDR3 region has the DNA TGTGCCAGCAGCCTCCAACAGGGGGACACTGAAGCTTTCTTT. The chain employs TRBV7-9 and TRBJ1-1, with TRBD1 identical over 8 bases. The CDR3 has 14 residues. Germline trimming cut 5 bases from V and 3 bases from J; bases unmatched to any gene: 5. Per the germline V gene, CDR1 is SEHNR and CDR2 is FQNEAQ (reference sequence).

The CDR3 here is CASSLVAETQYF. The CDR3, as DNA: TGTGCCAGCAGCTTAGTGGCCGAGACCCAGTACTTC. The rearrangement links TRBV7-2 to TRBJ2-5; D gene ambiguous. Trimming cost V 1 base and J 5 bases, with 5 bases left between them. CDR3 length: 12 amino acids. The germline gives CDR1 SGHTA, CDR2 FQGNSA.

The sample holds a few counts of this clone. The rearrangement links TRBV5-1 to TRBJ1-1; D perhaps matches TRBD1 (6 bases). The length of the CDR3 is 14 residues. Looked up from germline, CDR1 is SGHRS and CDR2 is YFSETQ. The ends were cut back, 4 bases at V and 0 bases at J, with 10 bases in the middle. DNA of the CDR3: TGCGCCAGCAGCCCCGGACAGATGAACACTGAAGCTTTCTTT. As protein: CASSPGQMNTEAFF.

This clone was counted once. The V and J genes are TRBV7-2 and TRBJ1-2, with a tentative D call TRBD1 (6 bases). The CDR3 has 15 amino acids. CDR1 and CDR2 (germline): SGHTA, FQGNSA. Trimming shortened V by 5 bases and J by 3 bases, and 16 bases separated the two germline ends. CDR3 residues: CASSPWTDPYYGYTF. Written as DNA, the CDR3 is TGTGCCAGCAGCCCATGGACAGATCCCTACTATGGCTACACCTTC.

V usage is TRBV11-1 and J usage is TRBJ2-3; 11 nucleotides agree with TRBD2. Germline CDR1 and CDR2: SGHAT and FQDESV (reference sequence). This CDR3 comprises 16 residues. Trimming removed 5 bases from V and 5 bases from J; junction bases left unmatched: 9. Here the CDR3 DNA reads TGTGCCAGCAGCCCTCAGACTAGCGGGAATGAAGATACGCAGTATTTT. This gives the protein CASSPQTSGNEDTQYF.

The chain joins TRBV19 to TRBJ1-1; tentative D call: TRBD1 (5 bases). The CDR3 runs 17 residues. The V gene's germline CDR1 is LNHDA and CDR2 SQIVND (reference sequence). V was clipped by 2 bases and J by 1 base, with 17 bases between them. The CDR3 protein is CASSIPGHRTSNTEAFF. The CDR3 DNA sequence: TGTGCCAGTAGTATACCCGGCCACAGGACCTCGAACACTGAAGCTTTCTTT.

The chain employs TRBV2 and TRBJ1-3; D unclear. The germline V gene encodes CDR1 SNHLY and CDR2 FYNNEI. The CDR3 is made up of 14 amino acids. Trimming took off 7 bases at V and 0 bases at J, with 10 bases between the two ends. CDR3 amino acids: CASIGGYSGNTIYF. The DNA of the CDR3 is TGTGCCAGCATTGGAGGATACTCTGGAAACACCATATATTTT.

The chain carries TRBV30 and TRBJ2-7; possibly TRBD2 for D (6 bases). The V gene's germline CDR1 is GTSNPN and CDR2 SVGIG (reference sequence). V lost 5 bases, J lost 11 bases, and 19 bases lay in between. The CDR3 contains 12 residues. The CDR3 protein is CAWSTGSFSKYF. In DNA form, the CDR3 reads TGTGCCTGGTCTACCGGGAGCTTTAGTAAGTACTTC.

The J gene is TRBJ1-1, the V gene TRBV29-1; D not certain. V was cut by 7 bases and J by 0 bases, with 12 bases left in between. Germline CDR1 and CDR2: SQVTM and ANQGSEA. The CDR3 length is 13 residues. CDR3 bases: TGCAGCGCCGTCGCGGATGTGAACACTGAAGCTTTCTTT. As protein: CSAVADVNTEAFF.

The rearrangement uses TRBV28 and TRBJ1-1, with TRBD1 as a possible D gene (5 bases). There are 15 residues in the CDR3. V was shortened by 6 bases and J by 5 bases, with 19 bases between the two germline ends. Germline CDR1 and CDR2: MDHEN and SYDVKM. DNA for the CDR3: TGTGCCAGCAGGCGGCGGGGTGGGACGCAAACTGAAGCTTTCTTT. Translating it yields CASRRRGGTQTEAFF.

This clone was seen a single time. This chain uses TRBV4-1 with TRBJ1-2; a possible D gene is TRBD1 (6 bases). Trimming left V 1 base short and J 4 bases short, with 10 bases between. The CDR3 runs to 14 residues. Germline loops: CDR1 MGHRA, CDR2 YSYEKL. The CDR3 protein is CASSQGDRIYGYTF. The DNA for the CDR3 is TGCGCCAGCAGCCAAGGAGACAGGATCTATGGCTACACCTTC.

The chain recombines TRBV28 with TRBJ1-4; D is perhaps TRBD1 (6 bases). With 9 bases removed from V and 5 bases from J, the gap between germline ends came to 7 bases. CDR3 size: 11 residues. In germline, CDR1 is MDHEN, CDR2 SYDVKM. CDR3 nucleotides: TGTGCCAGTGGACAGAATGAAAAACTGTTTTTT. Protein product: CASGQNEKLFF.

The gene calls are TRBV4-3 and TRBJ2-3; 12 bases line up with TRBD2. Germline V gene sequence: CDR1 LGHNA, CDR2 YSLEER. V shed 0 bases and J 7 bases; nucleotides not matched to a gene: 11. This CDR3 is built from 18 residues. The CDR3 coding sequence is TGCGCCAGCAGCCAAGATTCCCTAGCGGGGGGGTCAGGGAATACGCAGTATTTT. Translation: CASSQDSLAGGSGNTQYF.

This sequence joins TRBV19 and TRBJ2-1; D perhaps matches TRBD2 (5 bases). Trimming removed 11 bases from V and 6 bases from J, with 11 bases in between. Germline V CDR1 and CDR2: LNHDA, SQIVND (reference sequence). This CDR3 region has 11 residues. CDR3 sequence reads: CAAGLFNEQFF. CDR3 DNA sequence: TGTGCCGCCGGACTGTTCAATGAGCAGTTCTTC.

V and J are TRBV5-1 and TRBJ2-4; the match to TRBD1 covers 7 bases. Trimming at V came to 4 bases and at J to 7 bases, leaving 8 bases not matched to a gene. The CDR3 sequence is 14 residues long. The V gene's germline CDR1 is SGHRS and CDR2 YFSETQ. The CDR3 is CASSTPGQLNIQYF. The CDR3 DNA is TGCGCCAGCAGCACCCCGGGACAGTTGAACATTCAGTACTTC.

The genes are TRBV14 and TRBJ2-3; TRBD1 matches at 7 bases. V lost 5 bases, J lost 6 bases, and 8 bases stayed unmatched. This CDR3 is built from 14 residues. Germline-derived CDR1 and CDR2 are SGHDN and FVKESK. CDR3 sequence: CASSTRQGVDTQYF. CDR3 in DNA: TGTGCCAGCAGCACTCGACAGGGCGTCGATACGCAGTATTTT.

The gene calls are TRBV7-8 and TRBJ2-3; a weak D match, TRBD1 (5 bases). The CDR3 spans 15 residues. Germline V lookup: CDR1 SGHVS, CDR2 FQNEAQ. Trimming stripped 3 bases from V and 2 bases from J, with 12 bases between. The CDR3 region has the DNA TGTGCCAGCAGCTTTTCAGGGAACCCCACAGATACGCAGTATTTT. Translated, it gives CASSFSGNPTDTQYF.

The rearrangement links TRBV5-6 to TRBJ2-7; perhaps TRBD2 as D (6 bases). The CDR3 has 15 residues. V lost 4 bases and J 6 bases, leaving 20 bases between the germline ends. Germline loops: CDR1 SGHDT, CDR2 YYEEEE. The CDR3 nucleotides read TGTGCCAGCAGCGACGGGGGAGAAACATGGCGCGAGCAGTACTTC. It codes for CASSDGGETWREQYF.

The chain couples TRBV7-2 to TRBJ1-4; possibly TRBD1 for D (6 bases). The CDR3 length is 16 residues. Germline V gene lookup returns CDR1 SGHTA and CDR2 FQGNSA. V shed 4 bases and J shed 3 bases, with 15 bases lying between them. The CDR3 spells CASSSQGRGANEKLFF. The CDR3 coding sequence is TGTGCCAGCAGCTCTCAGGGGAGGGGAGCTAATGAAAAACTGTTTTTT.

V and J are TRBV29-1 and TRBJ2-7; D may be TRBD1 (5 bases). Looked up from germline, CDR1 is SQVTM and CDR2 is ANQGSEA. This CDR3 spans 14 amino acids. Trimming took off 4 bases at V and 4 bases at J, with 17 bases between the two ends. CDR3 DNA: TGCAGCGTTGGTAAAGGGGAAGGAACTTACGAGCAGTACTTC. The encoded protein is CSVGKGEGTYEQYF.

The DNA for the CDR3 is TGTGCCAGCAGTGAGAGCACGGTTCAGCCCCAGCATTTT. This gives the protein CASSESTVQPQHF. The chain carries TRBV6-1 and TRBJ1-5; D not certain. The V and J ends lost 3 bases and 6 bases respectively, with 9 bases between them. The CDR3 is 13 residues long. Germline V gene sequence: CDR1 MNHNS, CDR2 SASEGT.

The chain carries TRBV7-2 and TRBJ2-7; 9 nucleotides agree with TRBD2. The CDR3 consists of 15 residues. The germline V gene encodes CDR1 SGHTA and CDR2 FQGNSA. The trim removed 5 bases at V and 1 base at J, leaving 6 bases unmatched. For the CDR3, the DNA is TGTGCCAGCAGCGAAAGCGGGAGGCGATCCTACGAGCAGTACTTC. This encodes CASSESGRRSYEQYF.

The sample holds one count of this clone. The V gene is TRBV27, the J gene TRBJ2-3, with 10 bases lining up with TRBD2. V gave up 1 base and J gave up 5 bases; unmatched junction bases: 12. In germline, CDR1 is MNHEY, CDR2 SMNVEV (reference sequence). The CDR3 has 18 residues. CDR3 DNA: TGTGCCAGCAGTTTATGGGGGAATAGCGGGGGGCTTCAAGATACGCAGTATTTT. Protein: CASSLWGNSGGLQDTQYF.

This clone was picked up a small number of times. This sequence joins TRBV5-5 and TRBJ1-1, with TRBD1 matching 8 bases. The germline V gene encodes CDR1 SGHKS and CDR2 YYEKEE (reference sequence). The CDR3 consists of 15 residues. V gave up 4 bases and J gave up 7 bases; unmatched junction bases: 12. The CDR3: CASSPSGQGAYEAFF. The CDR3, as DNA: TGTGCCAGCAGCCCGAGTGGGCAGGGGGCTTATGAAGCTTTCTTT.

V gene TRBV6-1 combines with J gene TRBJ2-7, with TRBD2 matching over 8 bases. The germline gives CDR1 MNHNS, CDR2 SASEGT. The CDR3 length is 15 residues. Trimming cost V 8 bases and J 0 bases; bases outside gene matches: 9. CDR3 coding DNA: TGTGCCAGCTCGGTCGGGGGGGGGACCTCCTACGAGCAGTACTTC. It translates to CASSVGGGTSYEQYF.